This T cell receptor (beta chain) is drawn from a study of blood T cell repertoires in COVID-19. The germline gives CDR1 LGHDT, CDR2 YNNKEL (reference sequence). The CDR3 has 15 amino acids. V shed 4 bases, J shed 3 bases, and the junction held 3 bases outside the gene matches. In the study's own analysis: Quantification of nucleated cells was approximated via reference gene primer amplification. TCRdb's table, derived via immunoSEQ multiplex PCR, lists solely in-frame clones and lacks some. V, J and clone size reflect that table, while D and trimming were determined from the DNA. The table has about 250,000 clones, 70% to 90% seen once; the top ten hold more than 4.5%.

The sequence was collected from a man in his fifties with COVID-19, enrolled during active disease. This rearrangement joins TRBV3-1 (or the pseudogene TRBV3-2) to TRBJ2-2, with 9 nucleotides matching TRBD1. The sample taken for sequencing was peripheral blood. The CDR3 DNA sequence: TGTGCCAGCAGCCTCCGGGACAGGGACACCGGGGAGCTGTTTTTT. Translated, it gives CASSLRDRDTGELFF.